The 31 T cell receptor beta chains reported below all come from one sample, sequenced in a study of blood T cell repertoires in COVID-19. Generated by immunoSEQ multiplex PCR, the TCRdb table keeps only in-frame clones and is missing some. The sample carries around 70,000 clones, more than 90% recorded once. The sequenced sample was peripheral blood. The origin of the receptors is a human donor in a cohort sampled during active COVID-19.

As DNA, the CDR3 is TGTGCCAGCAGTTTACAGGGATCCTATAATTCACCCCTCCACTTT. It is translated as CASSLQGSYNSPLHF. V and J are TRBV28 and TRBJ1-6; D perhaps matches TRBD1 (5 bases). V dropped 2 bases and J dropped 1 base, with 6 bases sitting between them. The CDR3 spans 15 residues. Germline V CDR1 and CDR2: MDHEN, SYDVKM.

The chain links TRBV4-3 to TRBJ1-5, with unresolved D. The V gene lost 0 bases and the J gene lost 5 bases, with 11 bases spanning the gap. This CDR3 spans 15 amino acids. Germline V gives CDR1 LGHNA, CDR2 YSLEER. CDR3 nucleotides: TGCGCCAGCAGCCAAGAATATAGAAGCGATCAGCCCCAGCATTTT. Protein product: CASSQEYRSDQPQHF.

V and J are TRBV3-1 (or the pseudogene TRBV3-2) and TRBJ1-6, with D possibly being TRBD1 (6 bases). The CDR3 totals 13 residues. CDR1 LGHDT and CDR2 YNNKEL come from the germline V gene (reference sequence). Trimming left V 1 base short and J 10 bases short, with 8 bases between. The CDR3 sequence is CASSQVGGSPLHF. Here the CDR3 DNA reads TGTGCCAGCAGCCAAGTTGGGGGCTCACCCCTCCACTTT.

This clone has just one count. CDR3 region: CASSAPVSSYNEQFF. In nucleotides, the CDR3 is TGTGCCAGTAGTGCCCCGGTGAGCTCCTACAATGAGCAGTTCTTC. The rearrangement uses TRBV19 and TRBJ2-1, with no clear D. Trimming removed 5 bases from V and 0 bases from J, with 11 bases in between. The CDR3 length is 15 residues. CDR1 is LNHDA, CDR2 SQIVND, per germline (reference sequence).

V and J are TRBV12-3 or TRBV12-4 and TRBJ2-7, with D possibly matching TRBD1 (5 bases). The V end was cut by 2 bases, the J end by 6 bases, with 5 bases between. This CDR3 region has 11 residues. CDR3 sequence (DNA): TGTGCCAGCAGTTTAAGGGGCGAGCAGTACTTC. Its protein is CASSLRGEQYF.

This clone appeared a few times. The chain employs TRBV30 and TRBJ1-2, with a tentative D call TRBD1 (5 bases). The CDR3 extends over 12 amino acids. CDR1 is GTSNPN, CDR2 SVGIG, per germline (reference sequence). V dropped 2 bases and J dropped 7 bases, with 11 bases sitting between them. For the CDR3, the DNA is TGTGCCTGGAGTATCCCCAGGGTTGGCTACACCTTC. It specifies CAWSIPRVGYTF.

The chain carries TRBV6-6 and TRBJ2-3; D is undetermined. Trimming left V 8 bases short and J 9 bases short, with 15 bases between. CDR3 length: 12 residues. Per germline, CDR1 MNHNY and CDR2 SVGAGI (reference sequence). The CDR3, as DNA: TGTGCCAGCGATGAACCGCCGGAGACGCAGTATTTT. Its protein is CASDEPPETQYF.

V gene TRBV11-2 combines with J gene TRBJ2-5; D might be TRBD1 (6 bases). V lost 4 bases to trimming and J lost 0 bases, with 9 bases between them. Germline V gives CDR1 SGHAT, CDR2 FQNNGV. The CDR3 covers 14 residues. The CDR3 DNA sequence: TGTGCCAGCAGCTCTGGACAGTACCAAGAGACCCAGTACTTC. Translating it yields CASSSGQYQETQYF.

This clone was observed a single time. The CDR3, as DNA: TGTGCCAGCAGCTTACGCGGGGCGCGGGACAATGAGCAGTTCTTC. Translating it yields CASSLRGARDNEQFF. The V gene is TRBV11-2, the J gene TRBJ2-1; D is possibly TRBD2 (6 bases). This CDR3 is built from 15 residues. Germline CDR1 reads SGHAT; CDR2 reads FQNNGV. The V end lost 2 bases, the J end lost 5 bases, and 13 bases lay between the germline ends.

This chain connects TRBV19 to TRBJ1-5; 7 positions match TRBD1. CDR1 LNHDA and CDR2 SQIVND come from the germline V gene (reference sequence). The CDR3 spans 14 residues. V lost 4 bases to trimming and J lost 5 bases; unmatched junction nucleotides: 5. CDR3 coding DNA: TGTGCCAGTAGTACCCAAGGACAGGATCAGCCCCAGCATTTT. It specifies CASSTQGQDQPQHF.

The chain couples TRBV19 to TRBJ1-4; the D is unclear. There are 14 residues in the CDR3. Germline CDR1 LNHDA, CDR2 SQIVND (reference sequence). V gave up 3 bases and J gave up 1 base, with 6 bases separating them. Here the CDR3 DNA reads TGTGCCAGTAGTATCGGACTAACTAATGAAAAACTGTTTTTT. Residues: CASSIGLTNEKLFF. Complete variable domain (other parts from reference TRBV19 and TRBJ1-4): DGGITQSPKYLFRKEGQNVTLSCEQNLNHDAMYWYRQDPGQGLRLIYYSQIVNDFQKGDIAEGYSVSREKKESFPLTVTSAQKNPTAFYLCASSIGLTNEKLFFGSGTQLSVL.

The J gene is TRBJ2-5, the V gene TRBV7-3, with TRBD1 matching 9 bases. The germline V gene encodes CDR1 SGHTA and CDR2 FQGTGA. V lost 5 bases to trimming and J lost 2 bases; unmatched junction nucleotides: 6. There are 15 residues in the CDR3. CDR3 nucleotide sequence: TGTGCCAGCAGCAGAAACAGGGGGCAACAAGAGACCCAGTACTTC. It is translated as CASSRNRGQQETQYF.

The CDR3 DNA reads as TGCGCCAGCAGCTTGGCCAGGGCATACAATGAGCAGTTCTTC. It codes for CASSLARAYNEQFF. The rearrangement uses TRBV5-1 and TRBJ2-1, with D perhaps matching TRBD1 (5 bases). Trimming shortened V by 0 bases and J by 4 bases, and 8 bases separated the two germline ends. The CDR3 length is 14 residues. Germline V gene sequence: CDR1 SGHRS, CDR2 YFSETQ. The entire variable domain, with the rest obtained from reference TRBV5-1 and TRBJ2-1, is as follows: KAGVTQTPRYLIKTRGQQVTLSCSPISGHRSVSWYQQTPGQGLQFLFEYFSETQRNKGNFPGRFSGRQFSNSRSEMNVSTLELGDSALYLCASSLARAYNEQFFGPGTRLTVL.

The rearrangement uses TRBV5-1 and TRBJ2-3, with TRBD2 identical over 7 bases. The CDR3 consists of 15 residues. Trimming removed 5 bases from V and 3 bases from J; junction bases left unmatched: 9. In germline, CDR1 is SGHRS, CDR2 YFSETQ. The CDR3 spells CASREGLLGTDTQYF. The CDR3 DNA reads as TGCGCCAGCAGGGAGGGACTACTGGGAACAGATACGCAGTATTTT.

The CDR3 here is CASSVGSGRSGNTIYF. The CDR3 DNA sequence: TGTGCCAGCAGCGTAGGTTCAGGTCGCTCTGGAAACACCATATATTTT. The genes are TRBV9 and TRBJ1-3; D ambiguous. CDR1 is SGDLS, CDR2 YYNGEE, per germline. The CDR3 extends over 16 amino acids. With 0 bases removed from V and 0 bases from J, the gap between germline ends came to 10 bases.

The chain joins TRBV27 to TRBJ2-7; TRBD2 aligns across 7 bases. Germline CDR1 and CDR2: MNHEY and SMNVEV (reference sequence). The V gene end was trimmed by 3 bases and the J gene end by 2 bases; junction bases not matched to a gene: 10. CDR3 length: 16 residues. The CDR3 reads CASSFLADPQPYEQYF. The DNA of the CDR3 is TGTGCCAGCAGTTTTCTAGCGGACCCGCAGCCCTACGAGCAGTACTTC.

By share, this clone ranks as medium-sized (0.01 to 0.1%). The rearrangement links TRBV4-3 to TRBJ2-7; 9 nucleotides line up with TRBD2. The germline V gene has CDR1 LGHNA and CDR2 YSLEER. This CDR3 region has 15 residues. V trimming: 0 bases; J trimming: 7 bases; junction bases outside the gene matches: 7. Here the CDR3 DNA reads TGCGCCAGCAGCCAAGATGCAGCGGGAGGTCGGGAGCAGTACTTC. It translates to CASSQDAAGGREQYF.

The chain has TRBV27 and TRBJ1-5, with a tentative D call TRBD1 (5 bases). V was cut by 0 bases and J by 3 bases, with 12 bases left in between. Germline V gene lookup returns CDR1 MNHEY and CDR2 SMNVEV (reference sequence). The CDR3 spans 16 residues. CDR3 sequence (DNA): TGTGCCAGCAGTTTATCCGGCAGGGTACCCAATCAGCCCCAGCATTTT. This gives the protein CASSLSGRVPNQPQHF.

The chain employs TRBV5-1 and TRBJ1-1; D remains unclear. V dropped 2 bases and J dropped 7 bases, with 9 bases sitting between them. In germline, CDR1 is SGHRS, CDR2 YFSETQ. The CDR3 runs 12 residues. The CDR3: CASSFGGLEAFF. The CDR3 region has the DNA TGCGCCAGCAGCTTTGGCGGACTTGAAGCTTTCTTT.

This chain uses TRBV5-4 with TRBJ2-2; TRBD1 might be the D (6 bases). The CDR3 loop spans 15 amino acids. The germline gives CDR1 SGHNT, CDR2 YYREEE (reference sequence). V gave up 8 bases and J gave up 2 bases, with 16 bases separating them. CDR3 residues: CASTSLQGNTGELFF. As DNA, the CDR3 is TGTGCCAGTACCTCCCTACAGGGCAACACCGGGGAGCTGTTTTTT.

The rearrangement uses TRBV12-3 or TRBV12-4 and TRBJ1-1, with unresolved D. Deletions cut 4 bases from V and 9 bases from J, with 12 bases between. This CDR3 comprises 12 residues. The chain's CDR3 is CASSSLSPQAFF. The DNA for the CDR3 is TGTGCCAGCAGTTCTTTAAGCCCACAAGCTTTCTTT.

This clone was seen a few times. The chain recombines TRBV10-1 with TRBJ1-1, with unresolved D. Trimming pared 0 bases from V and 1 base from J, leaving 15 bases between. This CDR3 is built from 17 residues. Germline V CDR1 and CDR2: WNHNN, SYGVQD (reference sequence). CDR3 loop: CASSESTGRERNTEAFF. DNA of the CDR3: TGCGCCAGCAGTGAGTCCACGGGGAGGGAGAGGAACACTGAAGCTTTCTTT.

The count of this clone is one. The chain joins TRBV1 to TRBJ2-7; TRBD1 was called by the table and not checked on the DNA. TRBV1 is termed a pseudogene. The CDR3 covers 18 residues. CDR3 loop: CTSSQGGQGQPSRYEQYF. CDR3 nucleotide sequence: TGCACCAGCAGCCAAGGTGGTCAAGGACAGCCATCCCGCTACGAGCAGTACTTC.

The rearrangement links TRBV6-5 to TRBJ2-1, with 7 bases identical to TRBD2. The germline V gene has CDR1 MNHEY and CDR2 SVGAGI. J gave up 3 bases and V 0 bases, and 5 bases lay outside the gene matches. This CDR3 is built from 16 residues. The CDR3 bases are TGTGCCAGCAGTTACTCTGCGGGAGTGATCTACAATGAGCAGTTCTTC. Translating gives CASSYSAGVIYNEQFF.

V is TRBV6-4 and J is TRBJ1-1; 7 bases align to TRBD1. The J segment lost 7 bases and the V segment lost 7 bases, leaving 21 bases of the junction unmatched. CDR1 is MRHNA and CDR2 is SNTAGT in the germline V gene. This CDR3 contains 17 residues. The CDR3 region is CASTLNGTVPMKYEAFF. CDR3 bases: TGTGCCAGCACCCTCAATGGGACAGTCCCGATGAAGTATGAAGCTTTCTTT.

This chain joins TRBV19 and TRBJ1-5; D may be TRBD1 (6 bases). The CDR3 runs 14 residues. Germline loops: CDR1 LNHDA, CDR2 SQIVND (reference sequence). Trimming cost V 3 bases and J 6 bases, with 12 bases left between them. This chain's CDR3 is CASSMGRGSQPQHF. CDR3 coding DNA: TGTGCCAGTAGTATGGGGAGGGGGAGTCAGCCCCAGCATTTT. Full variable domain (remainder filled in from reference TRBV19 and TRBJ1-5): DGGITQSPKYLFRKEGQNVTLSCEQNLNHDAMYWYRQDPGQGLRLIYYSQIVNDFQKGDIAEGYSVSREKKESFPLTVTSAQKNPTAFYLCASSMGRGSQPQHFGDGTRLSIL.

CDR3 residues: CASSLEGLAGANIQYF. CDR3 DNA sequence: TGTGCCAGCAGCTTAGAGGGGCTAGCGGGAGCAAACATTCAGTACTTC. V is TRBV7-8 and J is TRBJ2-4; TRBD2 aligns across 10 bases. V trimming: 1 base; J trimming: 6 bases; junction bases outside the gene matches: 6. The CDR3 has 16 amino acids. In germline, CDR1 is SGHVS, CDR2 FQNEAQ. Full variable domain (remainder filled in from reference TRBV7-8 and TRBJ2-4): GAGVSQSPRYKVAKRGQDVALRCDPISGHVSLFWYQQALGQGPEFLTYFQNEAQLDKSGLPSDRFFAERPEGSVSTLKIQRTQQEDSAVYLCASSLEGLAGANIQYFGAGTRLSVL.

The rearrangement uses TRBV9 and TRBJ2-1; 9 bases fit TRBD2. Per the germline V gene, CDR1 is SGDLS and CDR2 is YYNGEE. The CDR3 has 15 amino acids. V lost 1 base, J lost 4 bases, and 3 bases stayed unmatched. The CDR3 here is CASSVSGRTYNEQFF. The CDR3 DNA follows: TGTGCCAGCAGCGTAAGCGGGAGGACTTACAATGAGCAGTTCTTC.

This clone appeared once. The rearrangement joins TRBV6-5 to TRBJ2-7; 11 bases match TRBD2. CDR3 length: 13 amino acids. Trimming took 5 bases from V and 6 from J; bases not matched to a gene: 3. Looked up from germline, CDR1 is MNHEY and CDR2 is SVGAGI. The CDR3 spells CASSLGLAGEQYF. DNA of the CDR3: TGTGCCAGCAGTCTCGGACTAGCGGGCGAGCAGTACTTC.

The table lists this clone with a few counts. This chain joins TRBV2 and TRBJ2-2; possible D gene TRBD1, 6 bases. The V and J ends lost 5 bases and 2 bases respectively, with 15 bases between them. CDR1 is SNHLY and CDR2 is FYNNEI in the germline V gene. CDR3 length: 16 residues. The CDR3 coding sequence is TGTGCCAGCAGTACACGGACAGTAATAAACACCGGGGAGCTGTTTTTT. Encoded protein: CASSTRTVINTGELFF.

The chain is built from TRBV9 and TRBJ2-5; TRBD2 agrees at 10 bases. The CDR3 is 15 amino acids. Losses at the gene ends were 3 bases for V and 3 bases for J; bases not matched to a gene: 5. Germline assignment: CDR1 SGDLS and CDR2 YYNGEE. CDR3 sequence (DNA): TGTGCCAGCAGCGGAAATCTAGCGGGAGAAGAGACCCAGTACTTC. The encoded protein is CASSGNLAGEETQYF.